Included here is one TCR beta chain sequence, with context. The data belong to a study of T-cell reconstitution after alpha-beta-depleted transplantation in children. A library of TCRbeta sequences, prepared with unique molecular identifiers, was generated. MiXCR, run by TCRdb on the PCR reads, gives a single entry per CDR3 protein. The table has 640,000 or so distinct CDR3 sequences, around 16% seen once; the top ten hold approximately 1%. CDR3 length: 14 residues. CDR1 is MGHDK, CDR2 SYGVNS, per germline. V dropped 2 bases and J dropped 5; count of bases not matched to a gene: 4. The starting material was PBMCs from the stem cell graft donor, obtained from the stem cell graft. This receptor was obtained from a human donor who donated a stem cell graft to a child with acute myeloid leukemia. The J gene is TRBJ1-1, the V gene TRBV25-1; 8 bases are a match to TRBD1. CDR3 protein: CASSEPRTGTEAFF. In DNA, the CDR3 is TGTGCCAGCAGTGAACCTAGGACAGGGACTGAAGCTTTCTTT.